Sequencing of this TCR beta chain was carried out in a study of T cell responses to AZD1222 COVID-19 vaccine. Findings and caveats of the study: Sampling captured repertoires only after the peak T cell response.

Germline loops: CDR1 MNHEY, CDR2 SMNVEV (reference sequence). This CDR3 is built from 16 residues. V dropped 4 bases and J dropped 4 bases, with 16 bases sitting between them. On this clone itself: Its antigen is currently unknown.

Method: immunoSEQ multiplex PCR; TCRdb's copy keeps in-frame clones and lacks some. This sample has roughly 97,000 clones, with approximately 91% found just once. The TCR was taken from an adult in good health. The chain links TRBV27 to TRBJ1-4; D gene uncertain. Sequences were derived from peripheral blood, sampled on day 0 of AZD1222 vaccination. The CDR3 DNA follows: TGTGCCAGCAGTTCCCGAGGCCTAAACATTAATGAAAAACTGTTTTTT. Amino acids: CASSSRGLNINEKLFF.